This T cell receptor (beta chain) emerged from a study of beta chain features in type 1 diabetes. Broader study findings: Within each of all four CD4+ subsets, Type 1 diabetes patients had TCRB CDR3s that were moderately but significantly shorter. The study left unresolved whether HLA type influences TCRB rearrangement.

In regard to this clone: What it recognizes is unknown.

V shed 11 bases and J 4 bases; nucleotides not matched to a gene: 10. The CDR3 sequence is 14 residues long. Germline V gene data show CDR1 as MNHNY and CDR2 as SVGAGI (reference sequence). Since all of the isolated RNA was reverse transcribed, expressed TCRB transcripts were what got sequenced. This table comes from immunoSEQ multiplex PCR, and its TCRdb copy is limited to in-frame clones, with some not included. The sample lists about 250,000 clones, approximately 10% seen once, with around 0.018% in the top ten. The chain links TRBV6-6 to TRBJ2-3, with 9 positions matching TRBD2. The sequencing input was naive CD4+ T cells from blood. The sequence came from a man aged 25-45 years with type 1 diabetes. This chain's CDR3 is CAAERLAGSDTQYF. In nucleotides, the CDR3 is TGTGCCGCCGAGAGGCTAGCGGGGTCAGATACGCAGTATTTT.